This TCR beta chain appears in the sequencing data of a study of blood T cell repertoires in COVID-19. About the study: Whether acute or convalescent, the COVID-19 samples came from the United States, Italy and Spain.

In the authors' workflow: Amplification of reference gene primers was used by the study to estimate nucleated cell counts. The protocol was immunoSEQ multiplex PCR, while the TCRdb copy is restricted to in-frame clones and leaves out a portion. The V and J calls and clone size come from that table; D and trimming were worked out from the DNA. The sample lists approximately 150,000 clones, 80% to 90% occurring once. Looked up from germline, CDR1 is SGDLS and CDR2 is YYNGEE. The CDR3 sequence is 15 residues long. V dropped 0 bases and J dropped 7 bases, with 14 bases sitting between them. The receptor's source is an older man with acute or convalescent COVID-19. The J gene is TRBJ2-1, the V gene TRBV9; D remains unclear. Sequenced sample: peripheral blood. CDR3 DNA sequence: TGTGCCAGCAGCGTAGCGGAGAGATTCAAGAATGAGCAGTTCTTC. Translating gives CASSVAERFKNEQFF.